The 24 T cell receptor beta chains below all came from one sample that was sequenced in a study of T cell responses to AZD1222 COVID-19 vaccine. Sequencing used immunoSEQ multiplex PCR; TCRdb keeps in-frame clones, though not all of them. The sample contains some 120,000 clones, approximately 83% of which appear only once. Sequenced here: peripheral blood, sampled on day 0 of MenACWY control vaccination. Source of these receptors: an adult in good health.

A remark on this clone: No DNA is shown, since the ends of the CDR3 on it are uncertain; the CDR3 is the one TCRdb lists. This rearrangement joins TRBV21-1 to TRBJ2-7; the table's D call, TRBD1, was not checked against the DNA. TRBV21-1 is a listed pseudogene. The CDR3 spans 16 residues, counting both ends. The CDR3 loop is CASSKVTGSYVCEQYF.

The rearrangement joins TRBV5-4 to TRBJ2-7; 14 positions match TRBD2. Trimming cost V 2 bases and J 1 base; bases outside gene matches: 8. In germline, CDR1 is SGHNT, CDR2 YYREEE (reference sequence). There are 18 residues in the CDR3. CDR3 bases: TGTGCCAGCAGCTTCGGACTAGCGGGGGGCCCCCGATCCTACGAGCAGTACTTC. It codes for CASSFGLAGGPRSYEQYF.

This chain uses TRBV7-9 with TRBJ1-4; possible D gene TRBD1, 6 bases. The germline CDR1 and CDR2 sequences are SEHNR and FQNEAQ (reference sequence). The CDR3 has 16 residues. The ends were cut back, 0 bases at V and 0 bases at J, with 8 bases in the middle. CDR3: CASSLARGATNEKLFF. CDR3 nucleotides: TGTGCCAGCAGCTTAGCCAGGGGTGCAACTAATGAAAAACTGTTTTTT. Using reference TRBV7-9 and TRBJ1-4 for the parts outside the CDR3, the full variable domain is DTGVSQNPRHKITKRGQNVTFRCDPISEHNRLYWYRQTLGQGPEFLTYFQNEAQLEKSRLLSDRFSAERPKGSFSTLEIQRTEQGDSAMYLCASSLARGATNEKLFFGSGTQLSVL.

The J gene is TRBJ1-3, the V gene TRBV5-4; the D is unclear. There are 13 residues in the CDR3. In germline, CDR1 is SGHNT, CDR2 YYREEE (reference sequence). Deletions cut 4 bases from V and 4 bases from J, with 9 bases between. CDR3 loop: CASSKDLGNTIYF. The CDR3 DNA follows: TGTGCCAGCAGCAAAGACTTGGGAAACACCATATATTTT. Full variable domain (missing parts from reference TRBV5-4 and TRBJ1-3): ETGVTQSPTHLIKTRGQQVTLRCSSQSGHNTVSWYQQALGQGPQFIFQYYREEENGRGNFPPRFSGLQFPNYSSELNVNALELDDSALYLCASSKDLGNTIYFGEGSWLTVV.

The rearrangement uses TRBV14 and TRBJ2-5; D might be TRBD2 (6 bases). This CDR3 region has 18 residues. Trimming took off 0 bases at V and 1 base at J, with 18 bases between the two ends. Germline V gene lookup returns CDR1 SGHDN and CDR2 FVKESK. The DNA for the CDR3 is TGTGCCAGCAGCCAAGATTTTTGGTACCGGGGGATCCAAGAGACCCAGTACTTC. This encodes CASSQDFWYRGIQETQYF. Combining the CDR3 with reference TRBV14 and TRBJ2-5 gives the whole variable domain EAGVTQFPSHSVIEKGQTVTLRCDPISGHDNLYWYRRVMGKEIKFLLHFVKESKQDESGMPNNRFLAERTGGTYSTLKVQPAELEDSGVYFCASSQDFWYRGIQETQYFGPGTRLLVL.

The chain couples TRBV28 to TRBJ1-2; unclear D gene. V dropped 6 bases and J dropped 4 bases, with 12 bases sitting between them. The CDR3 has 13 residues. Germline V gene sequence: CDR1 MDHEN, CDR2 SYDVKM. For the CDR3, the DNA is TGTGCCAGCAGCCCTCTTACAATCTATGGCTACACCTTC. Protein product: CASSPLTIYGYTF.

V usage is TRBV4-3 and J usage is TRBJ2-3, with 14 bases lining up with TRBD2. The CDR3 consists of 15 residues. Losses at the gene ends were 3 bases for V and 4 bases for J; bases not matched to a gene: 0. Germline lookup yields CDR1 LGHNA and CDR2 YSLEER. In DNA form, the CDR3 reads TGCGCCAGCAGCCAGGGACTAGCGGGGGCAGATACGCAGTATTTT. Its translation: CASSQGLAGADTQYF.

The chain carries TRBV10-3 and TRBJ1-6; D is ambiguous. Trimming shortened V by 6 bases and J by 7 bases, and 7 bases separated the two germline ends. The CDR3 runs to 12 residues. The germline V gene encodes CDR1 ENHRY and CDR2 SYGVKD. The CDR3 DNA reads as TGTGCCATCAGCGGGATAAATTCACCCCTCCACTTT. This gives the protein CAISGINSPLHF.

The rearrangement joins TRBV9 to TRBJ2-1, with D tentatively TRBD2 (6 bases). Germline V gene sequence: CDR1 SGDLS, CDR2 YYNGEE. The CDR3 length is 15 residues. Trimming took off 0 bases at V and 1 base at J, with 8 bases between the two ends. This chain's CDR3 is CASSVVGTSYNEQFF. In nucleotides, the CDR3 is TGTGCCAGCAGCGTAGTGGGGACTTCCTACAATGAGCAGTTCTTC.

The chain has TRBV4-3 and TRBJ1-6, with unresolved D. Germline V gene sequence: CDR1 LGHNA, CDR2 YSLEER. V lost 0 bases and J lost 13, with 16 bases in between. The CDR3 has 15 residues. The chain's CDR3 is CASSQERTEFIPLHF. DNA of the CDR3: TGCGCCAGCAGCCAAGAGAGGACGGAGTTCATCCCCCTCCACTTT.

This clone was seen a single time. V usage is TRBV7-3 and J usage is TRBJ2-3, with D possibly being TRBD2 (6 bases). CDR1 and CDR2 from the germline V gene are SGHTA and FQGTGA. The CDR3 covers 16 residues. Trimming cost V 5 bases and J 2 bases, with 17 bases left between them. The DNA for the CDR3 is TGTGCCAGCAGCCCCTCCGTGTCGGGGGTCACAGATACGCAGTATTTT. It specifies CASSPSVSGVTDTQYF.

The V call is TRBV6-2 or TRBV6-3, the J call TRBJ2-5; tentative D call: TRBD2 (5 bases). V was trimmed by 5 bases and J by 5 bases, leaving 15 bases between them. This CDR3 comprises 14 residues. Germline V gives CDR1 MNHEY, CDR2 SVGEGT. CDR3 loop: CASSTTGVRETQYF. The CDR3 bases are TGTGCCAGCAGTACCACCGGGGTCAGGGAGACCCAGTACTTC.

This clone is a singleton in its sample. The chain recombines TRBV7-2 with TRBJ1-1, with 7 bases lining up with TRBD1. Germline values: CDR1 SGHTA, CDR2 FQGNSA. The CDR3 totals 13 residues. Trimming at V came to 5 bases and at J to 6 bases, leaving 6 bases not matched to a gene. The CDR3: CASSAEQGSEAFF. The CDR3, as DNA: TGTGCCAGCAGCGCAGAACAGGGGTCTGAAGCTTTCTTT. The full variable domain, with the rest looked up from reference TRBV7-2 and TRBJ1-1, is GAGVSQSPSNKVTEKGKDVELRCDPISGHTALYWYRQSLGQGLEFLIYFQGNSAPDKSGLPSDRFSAERTGGSVSTLTIQRTQQEDSAVYLCASSAEQGSEAFFGQGTRLTVV.

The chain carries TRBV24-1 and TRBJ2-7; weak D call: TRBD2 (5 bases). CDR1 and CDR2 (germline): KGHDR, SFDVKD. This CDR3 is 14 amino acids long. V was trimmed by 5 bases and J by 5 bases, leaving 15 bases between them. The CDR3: CATSGEGFGDEQYF. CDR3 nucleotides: TGTGCCACCAGTGGTGAGGGTTTCGGCGACGAGCAGTACTTC.

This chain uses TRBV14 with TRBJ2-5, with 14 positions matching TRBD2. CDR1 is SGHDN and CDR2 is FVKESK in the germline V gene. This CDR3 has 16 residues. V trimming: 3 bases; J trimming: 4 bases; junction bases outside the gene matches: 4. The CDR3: CASSQGTSGGTETQYF. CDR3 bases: TGTGCCAGCAGCCAGGGGACTAGCGGGGGTACAGAGACCCAGTACTTC.

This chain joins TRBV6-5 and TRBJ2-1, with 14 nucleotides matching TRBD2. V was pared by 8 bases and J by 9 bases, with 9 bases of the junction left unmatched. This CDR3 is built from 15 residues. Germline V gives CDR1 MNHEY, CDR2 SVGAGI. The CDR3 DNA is TGTGCCAGCTTTCCGGGACTAGCGGGGGTGGGTGAGCAGTTCTTC. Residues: CASFPGLAGVGEQFF.

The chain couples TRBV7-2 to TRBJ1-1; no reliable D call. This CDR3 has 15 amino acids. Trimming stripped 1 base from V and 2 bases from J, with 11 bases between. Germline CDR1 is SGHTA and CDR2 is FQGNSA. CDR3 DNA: TGTGCCAGCAGCTTAGAACGTTTGGGAAACACTGAAGCTTTCTTT. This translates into CASSLERLGNTEAFF.

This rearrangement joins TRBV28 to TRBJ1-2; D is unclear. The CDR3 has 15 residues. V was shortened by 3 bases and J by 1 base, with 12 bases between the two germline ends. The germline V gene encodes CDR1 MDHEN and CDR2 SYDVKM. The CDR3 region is CASSLGGVLNYGYTF. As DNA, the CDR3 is TGTGCCAGCAGTTTGGGAGGAGTTCTTAACTATGGCTACACCTTC.

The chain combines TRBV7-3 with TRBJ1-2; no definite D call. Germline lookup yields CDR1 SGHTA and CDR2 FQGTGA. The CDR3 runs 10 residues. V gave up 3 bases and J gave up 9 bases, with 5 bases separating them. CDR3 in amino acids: CASSFSSYTF. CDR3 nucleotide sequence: TGTGCCAGCAGCTTTAGTAGCTACACCTTC. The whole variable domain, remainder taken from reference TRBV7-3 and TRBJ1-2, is GAGVSQTPSNKVTEKGKYVELRCDPISGHTALYWYRQSLGQGPEFLIYFQGTGAADDSGLPNDRFFAVRPEGSVSTLKIQRTERGDSAVYLCASSFSSYTFGSGTRLTVV.

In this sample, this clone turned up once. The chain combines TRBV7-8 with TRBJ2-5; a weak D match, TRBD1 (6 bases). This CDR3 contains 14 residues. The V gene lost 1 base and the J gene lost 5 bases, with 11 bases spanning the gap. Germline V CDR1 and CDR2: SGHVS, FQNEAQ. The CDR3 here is CASSLDGGRETQYF. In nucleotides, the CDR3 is TGTGCCAGCAGCTTAGATGGGGGCCGGGAGACCCAGTACTTC.

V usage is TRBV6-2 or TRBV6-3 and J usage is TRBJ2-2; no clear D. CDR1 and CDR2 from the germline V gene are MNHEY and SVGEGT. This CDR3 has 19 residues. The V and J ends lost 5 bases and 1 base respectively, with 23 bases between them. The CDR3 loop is CASSKPAFGFLQNTGELFF. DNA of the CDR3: TGTGCCAGCAGTAAACCCGCGTTTGGGTTTCTTCAGAACACCGGGGAGCTGTTTTTT.

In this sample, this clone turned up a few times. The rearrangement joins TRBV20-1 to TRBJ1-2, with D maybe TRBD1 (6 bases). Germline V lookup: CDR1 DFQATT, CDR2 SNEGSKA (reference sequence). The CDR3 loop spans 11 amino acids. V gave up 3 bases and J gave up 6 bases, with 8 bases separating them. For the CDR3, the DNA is TGCAGTGCTAGCCAGGGGAATGGCTACACCTTC. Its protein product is CSASQGNGYTF.

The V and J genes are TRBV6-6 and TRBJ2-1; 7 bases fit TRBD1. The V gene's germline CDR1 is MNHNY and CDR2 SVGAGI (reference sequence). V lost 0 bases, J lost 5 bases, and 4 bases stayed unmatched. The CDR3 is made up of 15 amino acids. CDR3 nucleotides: TGTGCCAGCAGTTACTCCCTCGACAGGGACAATGAGCAGTTCTTC. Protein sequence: CASSYSLDRDNEQFF.

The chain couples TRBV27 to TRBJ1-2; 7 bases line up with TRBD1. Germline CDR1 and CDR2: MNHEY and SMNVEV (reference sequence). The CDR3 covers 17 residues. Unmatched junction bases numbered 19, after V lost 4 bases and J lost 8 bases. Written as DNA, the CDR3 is TGTGCCAGCAGTTCCTCCTTTCAGACAGGGTTCTTGGAAGGCTACACCTTC. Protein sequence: CASSSSFQTGFLEGYTF.